This T cell receptor (beta chain) is from a study of blood T cell repertoires in COVID-19. Study as a whole: COVID-19 samples from acute and convalescent phases originated in the United States, Italy and Spain.

Original analysis: Reference gene primer amplification gave estimated nucleated cell counts. Repertoires were generated with immunoSEQ multiplex PCR, while TCRdb's copy carries only in-frame clones and drops some. The DNA was the basis for D and trimming; V, J and clone size are from that table. The profile shows 200,000 to 300,000 clones, around nine tenths of them singletons. Participants' reported clinical history set cohort assignment. The sample was PBMCs or T cells enriched from blood (not recorded which). The TCR sequence derives from a woman younger than 45 with acute COVID-19.

CDR3: CATHPGHSTDTQYF. CDR3 DNA sequence: TGTGCCACTCACCCAGGACACAGCACAGATACGCAGTATTTT. The V and J genes are TRBV2 and TRBJ2-3; TRBD1 is a possible D gene (5 bases). The V end was cut by 10 bases, the J end by 0 bases, with 14 bases between. The CDR3 is 14 amino acids. Germline CDR1 is SNHLY and CDR2 is FYNNEI.